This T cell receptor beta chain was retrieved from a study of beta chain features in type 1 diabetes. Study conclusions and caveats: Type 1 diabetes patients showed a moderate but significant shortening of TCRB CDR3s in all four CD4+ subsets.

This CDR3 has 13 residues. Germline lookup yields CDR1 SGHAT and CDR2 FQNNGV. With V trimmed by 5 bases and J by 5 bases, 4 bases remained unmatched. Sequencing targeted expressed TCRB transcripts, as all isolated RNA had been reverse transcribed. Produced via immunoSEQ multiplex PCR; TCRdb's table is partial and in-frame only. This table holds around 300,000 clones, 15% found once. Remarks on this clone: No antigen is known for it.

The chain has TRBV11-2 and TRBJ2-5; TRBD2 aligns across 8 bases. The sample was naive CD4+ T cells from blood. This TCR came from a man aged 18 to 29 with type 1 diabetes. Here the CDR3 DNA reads TGTGCCAGCAGCCTTAGCGGGATTGAGACCCAGTACTTC. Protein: CASSLSGIETQYF.